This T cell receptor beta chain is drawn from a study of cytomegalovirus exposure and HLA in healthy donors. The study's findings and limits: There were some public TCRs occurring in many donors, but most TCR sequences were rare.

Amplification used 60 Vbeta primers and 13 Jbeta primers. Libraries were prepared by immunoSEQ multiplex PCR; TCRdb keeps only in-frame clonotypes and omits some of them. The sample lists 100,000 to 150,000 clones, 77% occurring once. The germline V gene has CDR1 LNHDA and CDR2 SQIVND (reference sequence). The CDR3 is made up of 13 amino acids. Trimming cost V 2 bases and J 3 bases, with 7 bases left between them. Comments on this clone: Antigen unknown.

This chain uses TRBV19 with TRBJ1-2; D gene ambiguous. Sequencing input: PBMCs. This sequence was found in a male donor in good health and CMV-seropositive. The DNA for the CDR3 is TGTGCCAGTAGTATAATGAGAGACTATGGCTACACCTTC. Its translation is CASSIMRDYGYTF.